The 15 T cell receptor beta chains below come from one sample, sequenced in a study of shared clonotypes between healthy human individuals. TCRdb's copy holds only in-frame clones and misses some; the assay was immunoSEQ multiplex PCR. The sample lists around 2.5 million clones; approximately 93% were seen once. Sequenced material: naive CD4+ T cells from PBMCs. The subset is: CD45RA+ positively selected. The receptor source for this set is a young man in good health. Some clones in this sample may be carry-over from other donors' samples.

The gene calls are TRBV7-9 and TRBJ2-4, with 7 bases lining up with TRBD1. The V segment lost 5 bases and the J segment 2 bases; nucleotides outside the gene matches: 12. This CDR3 has 17 amino acids. From germline, CDR1 is SEHNR and CDR2 FQNEAQ (reference sequence). The CDR3 spells CASSRRQGIRSKNIQYF. The CDR3 DNA follows: TGTGCCAGCAGCAGAAGACAGGGAATCAGGTCCAAAAACATTCAGTACTTC.

This clone was detected only a few times. V gene TRBV7-9 combines with J gene TRBJ1-5; D ambiguous. Germline lookup yields CDR1 SEHNR and CDR2 FQNEAQ (reference sequence). The CDR3 is 13 residues long. With 5 bases removed from V and 5 bases from J, the gap between germline ends came to 10 bases. The chain's CDR3 is CASSPTADQPQHF. CDR3 nucleotide sequence: TGTGCCAGCAGCCCCACAGCTGATCAGCCCCAGCATTTT.

The CDR3 spells CASSLQTGGDTQYF. In nucleotides, the CDR3 is TGTGCCAGCAGCTTGCAGACAGGGGGAGATACGCAGTATTTT. This chain joins TRBV11-3 and TRBJ2-3; 9 bases line up with TRBD1. Germline loops: CDR1 SGHNT, CDR2 YENEEA. The V segment lost 3 bases and the J segment 5 bases; nucleotides outside the gene matches: 3. The CDR3 is made up of 14 amino acids.

The chain combines TRBV5-1 with TRBJ1-2; TRBD1 aligns across 7 bases. CDR1 is SGHRS and CDR2 is YFSETQ in the germline V gene. The J segment lost 7 bases and the V segment lost 3 bases, leaving 15 bases of the junction unmatched. CDR3 length: 16 amino acids. The DNA for the CDR3 is TGCGCCAGCAGCTCAACCTCTTGGACAGGATCGGTTGGCTACACCTTC. Residues: CASSSTSWTGSVGYTF.

The gene calls are TRBV6-6 and TRBJ1-3; weak D call: TRBD1 (6 bases). Germline V gene sequence: CDR1 MNHNY, CDR2 SVGAGI (reference sequence). CDR3 length equals 16 residues. The V and J ends lost 3 bases and 2 bases respectively, with 14 bases between them. The CDR3 loop reads CASSYGGGGAGNTIYF. CDR3 nucleotides: TGTGCCAGCAGTTATGGTGGGGGCGGGGCTGGAAACACCATATATTTT.

As for this clone: Other DNA sequences in this specimen translate into the identical CDR3. The CDR3 coding sequence is TGTGCCAGCAGCTTAGCGGCCGGCCAAGAGACCCAGTACTTC. Amino acid sequence: CASSLAAGQETQYF. This sequence joins TRBV7-2 and TRBJ2-5; the D is unclear. The V gene's germline CDR1 is SGHTA and CDR2 FQGNSA. This CDR3 region has 14 residues. The ends were cut back, 0 bases at V and 1 base at J, with 6 bases in the middle.

The V call is TRBV19, the J call TRBJ2-1; D uncertain. Germline loops: CDR1 LNHDA, CDR2 SQIVND (reference sequence). Trimming stripped 6 bases from V and 0 bases from J, with 12 bases between. The CDR3 is 15 residues long. CDR3 nucleotides: TGTGCCAGTAGATCGACCCCGAGCTCCTACAATGAGCAGTTCTTC. Its protein product is CASRSTPSSYNEQFF.

The chain links TRBV7-2 to TRBJ2-3, with D possibly matching TRBD2 (6 bases). This CDR3 contains 15 residues. The germline V gene encodes CDR1 SGHTA and CDR2 FQGNSA. Trimming shortened V by 1 base and J by 0 bases, and 8 bases separated the two germline ends. The CDR3 region is CASSLGSGSTDTQYF. The CDR3, as DNA: TGTGCCAGCAGCTTAGGGAGCGGGAGCACAGATACGCAGTATTTT.

The gene calls are TRBV7-2 and TRBJ1-5; 7 bases line up with TRBD1. The CDR3 loop spans 15 amino acids. The germline V gene has CDR1 SGHTA and CDR2 FQGNSA. V dropped 1 base and J dropped 2; count of bases not matched to a gene: 2. This CDR3 is CASSLGDSRNQPQHF. Written as DNA, the CDR3 is TGTGCCAGCAGCTTAGGGGACAGCCGCAATCAGCCCCAGCATTTT.

This clone was counted a single time. The V gene is TRBV28, the J gene TRBJ2-7; D perhaps matches TRBD1 (6 bases). Germline assignment: CDR1 MDHEN and CDR2 SYDVKM. Between the trimmed V and J ends, which lost 6 bases and 5 bases, there was a span of 14 bases. The CDR3 has 13 residues. The CDR3 region has the DNA TGTGCCAGCAGACCCTCGACAGGCCACGAGCAGTACTTC. Translating gives CASRPSTGHEQYF.

This chain links TRBV11-2 with TRBJ2-1, with 7 nucleotides matching TRBD2. This CDR3 is 16 amino acids long. Trimming cost V 6 bases and J 3 bases; bases outside gene matches: 11. From germline, CDR1 is SGHAT and CDR2 FQNNGV. DNA of the CDR3: TGTGCCAGCAGTTTTCTAGCGGAACTTTTCTACAATGAGCAGTTCTTC. It codes for CASSFLAELFYNEQFF.

The chain recombines TRBV7-3 with TRBJ2-1; D may be TRBD1 or TRBD2 (5 bases each). CDR1 SGHTA and CDR2 FQGTGA come from the germline V gene. Trimming cost V 2 bases and J 4 bases, with 18 bases left between them. The CDR3 runs 17 residues. The CDR3 loop reads CASSLGTGSPFYNEQFF. In nucleotides, the CDR3 is TGTGCCAGCAGCTTAGGGACGGGCTCCCCTTTTTACAATGAGCAGTTCTTC.

This chain uses TRBV9 with TRBJ2-3; 10 bases match TRBD2. V shed 1 base, J shed 1 base, and the junction held 6 bases outside the gene matches. Germline loops: CDR1 SGDLS, CDR2 YYNGEE. The CDR3 contains 17 residues. The CDR3 nucleotides are TGTGCCAGCAGCGTACTAGCGGGAGAGTGGCGCACAGATACGCAGTATTTT. The encoded protein is CASSVLAGEWRTDTQYF.

The chain combines TRBV6-5 with TRBJ1-5; D might be TRBD1 (6 bases). V shed 6 bases and J shed 3 bases, with 15 bases lying between them. From germline, CDR1 is MNHEY and CDR2 SVGAGI. CDR3 size: 15 residues. CDR3 sequence reads: CASRPGTPINQPQHF. Written as DNA, the CDR3 is TGTGCCAGCAGACCCGGGACACCCATCAATCAGCCCCAGCATTTT.

This chain connects TRBV5-1 to TRBJ1-2; TRBD1 agrees at 9 bases. V was pared by 5 bases and J by 3 bases, with 17 bases of the junction left unmatched. Germline V lookup: CDR1 SGHRS, CDR2 YFSETQ. This CDR3 region has 18 residues. The CDR3 is CASSPGPGTGFSHYGYTF. The CDR3 DNA is TGCGCCAGCAGTCCGGGCCCAGGGACAGGGTTTTCCCACTATGGCTACACCTTC. Based on the CDR3 plus reference TRBV5-1 and TRBJ1-2, the full variable domain is KAGVTQTPRYLIKTRGQQVTLSCSPISGHRSVSWYQQTPGQGLQFLFEYFSETQRNKGNFPGRFSGRQFSNSRSEMNVSTLELGDSALYLCASSPGPGTGFSHYGYTFGSGTRLTVV.